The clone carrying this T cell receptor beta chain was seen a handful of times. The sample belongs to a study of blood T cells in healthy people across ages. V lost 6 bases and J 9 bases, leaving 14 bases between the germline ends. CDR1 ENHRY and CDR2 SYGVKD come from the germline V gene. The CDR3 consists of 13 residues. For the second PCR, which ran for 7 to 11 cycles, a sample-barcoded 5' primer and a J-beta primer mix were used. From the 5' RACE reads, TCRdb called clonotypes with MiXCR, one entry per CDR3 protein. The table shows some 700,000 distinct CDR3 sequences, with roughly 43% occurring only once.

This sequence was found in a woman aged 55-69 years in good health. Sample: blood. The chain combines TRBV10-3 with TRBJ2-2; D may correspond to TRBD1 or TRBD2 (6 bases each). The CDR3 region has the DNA TGTGCCATCAGCTTTCTGGGGGGCCGGGAGCTGTTTTTT. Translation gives CAISFLGGRELFF.